In this sample, the clone carrying this T cell receptor (beta chain) turned up many times. Via MiXCR, TCRdb re-called the 5' RACE reads, giving one row per CDR3 protein. The sample yields about 54,000 distinct CDR3 sequences, about 15% seen once. CDR1 is SGHTA and CDR2 is FQGNSA in the germline V gene. V was cut by 3 bases and J by 2 bases, with 3 bases left in between. CDR3 length: 12 residues. The chain links TRBV7-2 to TRBJ2-3, with D uncertain. The TCR originated in a female donor with breast cancer. The sequenced sample consisted of naive CD4+ T cells sorted from blood. Subset: naive CD4+ T cells, CD4+CD45RA+CD25-. CDR3 nucleotides: TGTGCCAGCAGCTTGTACACAGATACGCAGTATTTT. It translates to CASSLYTDTQYF.